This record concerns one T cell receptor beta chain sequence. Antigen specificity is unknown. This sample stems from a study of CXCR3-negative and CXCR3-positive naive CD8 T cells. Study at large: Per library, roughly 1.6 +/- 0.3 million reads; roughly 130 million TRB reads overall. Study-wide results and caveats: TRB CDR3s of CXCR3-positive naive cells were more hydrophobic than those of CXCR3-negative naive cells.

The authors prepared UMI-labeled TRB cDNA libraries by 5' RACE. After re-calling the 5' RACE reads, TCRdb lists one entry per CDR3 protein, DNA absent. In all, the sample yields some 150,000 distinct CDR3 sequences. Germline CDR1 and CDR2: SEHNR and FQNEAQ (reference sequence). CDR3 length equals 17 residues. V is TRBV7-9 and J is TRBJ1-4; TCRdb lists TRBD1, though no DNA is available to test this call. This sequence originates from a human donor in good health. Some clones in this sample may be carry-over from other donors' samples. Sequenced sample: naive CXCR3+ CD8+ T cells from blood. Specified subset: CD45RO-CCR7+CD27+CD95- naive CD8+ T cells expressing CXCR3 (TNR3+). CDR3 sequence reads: CASSSNNRVMTNEKLFF.